This TCR beta chain was recovered during a study of CD8+ T cells in alopecia areata. Across the study: Treated patients were given 5 to 10 mg oral tofacitinib twice daily.

Extracted RNA was reverse transcribed, and the resulting cDNA served as sequencing template. The table came from immunoSEQ multiplex PCR; TCRdb's copy has only in-frame clones and leaves some out. The sample consists of 80,000 to 100,000 clones, approximately 42% of them appearing once. From alopecia areata patients, lesional scalp punch biopsies and peripheral blood were collected. Between the trimmed V and J ends, which lost 2 bases and 1 base, there was a span of 7 bases. The CDR3 has 14 amino acids. Germline loops: CDR1 LGHNA, CDR2 YSLEER. Sequenced: CD4+ T cells sorted from blood. The sequence derives from a human donor with alopecia areata. The V call is TRBV4-3, the J call TRBJ2-3; unclear D gene. The CDR3 DNA sequence: TGCGCCAGCAGCCAAAGGGTGGGCACAGATACGCAGTATTTT. Translation: CASSQRVGTDTQYF.